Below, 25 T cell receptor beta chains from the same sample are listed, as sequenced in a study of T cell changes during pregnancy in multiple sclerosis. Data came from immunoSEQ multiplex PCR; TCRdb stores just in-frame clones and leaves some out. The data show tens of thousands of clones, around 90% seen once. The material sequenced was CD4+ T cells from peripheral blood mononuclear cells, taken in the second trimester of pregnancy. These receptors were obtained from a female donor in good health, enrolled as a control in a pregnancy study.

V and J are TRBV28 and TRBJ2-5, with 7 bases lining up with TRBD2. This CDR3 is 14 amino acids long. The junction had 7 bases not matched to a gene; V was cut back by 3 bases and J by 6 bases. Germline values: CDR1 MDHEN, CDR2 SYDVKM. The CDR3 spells CASSFSRGGKTQYF. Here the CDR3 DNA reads TGTGCCAGCAGTTTCTCCCGGGGAGGGAAGACCCAGTACTTC.

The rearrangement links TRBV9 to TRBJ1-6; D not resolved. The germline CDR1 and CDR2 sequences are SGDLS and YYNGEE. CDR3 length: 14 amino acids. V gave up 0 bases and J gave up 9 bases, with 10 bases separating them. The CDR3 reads CASSVGQDFSPLHF. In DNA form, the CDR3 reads TGTGCCAGCAGCGTAGGTCAGGATTTTTCACCCCTCCACTTT.

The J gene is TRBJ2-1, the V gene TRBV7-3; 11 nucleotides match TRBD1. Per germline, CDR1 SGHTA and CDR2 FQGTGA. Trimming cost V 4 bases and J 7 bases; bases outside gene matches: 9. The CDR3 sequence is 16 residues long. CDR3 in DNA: TGTGCCAGCAGCTCGGACCGGGACAGGGGGGGAAATGAGCAGTTCTTC. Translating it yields CASSSDRDRGGNEQFF.

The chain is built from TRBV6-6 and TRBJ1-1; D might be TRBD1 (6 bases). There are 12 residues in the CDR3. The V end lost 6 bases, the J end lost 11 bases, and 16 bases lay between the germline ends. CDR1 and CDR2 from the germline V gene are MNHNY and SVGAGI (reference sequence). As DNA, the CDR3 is TGTGCCAGCAGGCTTCTACAGGGATTGGCTTTCTTT. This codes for CASRLLQGLAFF.

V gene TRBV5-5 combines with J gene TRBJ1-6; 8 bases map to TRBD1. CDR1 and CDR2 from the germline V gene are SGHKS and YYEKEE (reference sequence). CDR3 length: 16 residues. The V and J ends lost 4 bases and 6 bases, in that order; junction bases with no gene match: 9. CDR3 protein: CASSPRTGFGNSPLHF. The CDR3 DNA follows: TGTGCCAGCAGCCCCAGGACAGGGTTCGGTAATTCACCCCTCCACTTT.

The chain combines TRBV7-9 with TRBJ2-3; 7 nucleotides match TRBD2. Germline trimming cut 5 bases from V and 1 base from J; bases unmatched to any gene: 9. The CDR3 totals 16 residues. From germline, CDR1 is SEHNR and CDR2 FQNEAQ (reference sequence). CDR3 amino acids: CASSPGPSGGTDTQYF. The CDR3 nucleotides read TGTGCCAGCAGCCCTGGTCCTAGCGGTGGCACAGATACGCAGTATTTT.

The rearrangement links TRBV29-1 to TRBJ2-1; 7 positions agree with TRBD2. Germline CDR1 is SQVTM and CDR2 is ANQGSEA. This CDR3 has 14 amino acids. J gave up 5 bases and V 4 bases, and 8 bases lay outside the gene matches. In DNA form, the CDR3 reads TGCAGCGTTGTGTCCAGCGGGGTCAACAATGAGCAGTTCTTC. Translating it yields CSVVSSGVNNEQFF.

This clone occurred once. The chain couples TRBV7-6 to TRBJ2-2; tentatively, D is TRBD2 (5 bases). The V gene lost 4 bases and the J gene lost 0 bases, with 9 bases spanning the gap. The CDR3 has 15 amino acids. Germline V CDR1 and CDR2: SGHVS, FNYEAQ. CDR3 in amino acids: CASSSGSSNTGELFF. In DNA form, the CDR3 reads TGTGCCAGCAGCTCGGGGTCTTCGAACACCGGGGAGCTGTTTTTT.

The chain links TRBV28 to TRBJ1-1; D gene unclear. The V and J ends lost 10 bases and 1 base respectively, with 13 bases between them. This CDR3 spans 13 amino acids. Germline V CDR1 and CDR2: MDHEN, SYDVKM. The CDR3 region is CATSPGGNTEAFF. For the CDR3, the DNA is TGTGCCACGAGTCCCGGCGGGAACACTGAAGCTTTCTTT.

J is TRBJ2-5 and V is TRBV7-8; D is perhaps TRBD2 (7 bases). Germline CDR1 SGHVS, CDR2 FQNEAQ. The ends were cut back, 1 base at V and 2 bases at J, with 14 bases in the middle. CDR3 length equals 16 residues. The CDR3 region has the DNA TGTGCCAGCAGCTTAGTTGGCGGGGGCGGTCAAGAGACCCAGTACTTC. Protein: CASSLVGGGGQETQYF.

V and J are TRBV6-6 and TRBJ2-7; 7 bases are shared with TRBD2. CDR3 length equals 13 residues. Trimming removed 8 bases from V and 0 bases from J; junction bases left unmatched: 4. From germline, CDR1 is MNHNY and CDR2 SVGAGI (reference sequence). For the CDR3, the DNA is TGTGCCAGCGTCCGGGGGGTCTCCTACGAGCAGTACTTC. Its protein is CASVRGVSYEQYF.

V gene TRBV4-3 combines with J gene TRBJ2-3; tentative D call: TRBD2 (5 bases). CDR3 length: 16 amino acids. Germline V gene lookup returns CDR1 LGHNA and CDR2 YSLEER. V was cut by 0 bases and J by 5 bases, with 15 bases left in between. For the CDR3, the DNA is TGCGCCAGCAGCCAAGATAGAGCCGGGAAGGGAGATACGCAGTATTTT. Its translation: CASSQDRAGKGDTQYF.

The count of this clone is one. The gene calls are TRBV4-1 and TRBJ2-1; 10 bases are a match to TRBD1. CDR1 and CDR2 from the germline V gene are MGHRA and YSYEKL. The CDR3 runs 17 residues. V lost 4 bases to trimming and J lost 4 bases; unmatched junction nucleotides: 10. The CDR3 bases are TGCGCCAGCAGCCCATCACTCCGGGACAGGGGTTACAATGAGCAGTTCTTC. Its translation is CASSPSLRDRGYNEQFF.

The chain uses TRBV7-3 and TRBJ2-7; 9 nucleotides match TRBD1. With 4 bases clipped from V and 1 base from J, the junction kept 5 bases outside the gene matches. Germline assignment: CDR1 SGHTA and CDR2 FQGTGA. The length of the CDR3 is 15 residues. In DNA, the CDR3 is TGTGCCAGCAGCTCGACAGGGGGTAAATCCTACGAGCAGTACTTC. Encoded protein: CASSSTGGKSYEQYF. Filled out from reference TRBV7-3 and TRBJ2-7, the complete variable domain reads GAGVSQTPSNKVTEKGKYVELRCDPISGHTALYWYRQSLGQGPEFLIYFQGTGAADDSGLPNDRFFAVRPEGSVSTLKIQRTERGDSAVYLCASSSTGGKSYEQYFGPGTRLTVT.

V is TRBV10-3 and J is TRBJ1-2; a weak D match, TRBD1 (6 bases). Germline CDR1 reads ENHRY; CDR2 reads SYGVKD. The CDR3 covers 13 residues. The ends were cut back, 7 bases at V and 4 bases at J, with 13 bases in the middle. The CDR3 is CAINTGQSYGYTF. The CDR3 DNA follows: TGTGCCATCAACACTGGACAGTCCTATGGCTACACCTTC.

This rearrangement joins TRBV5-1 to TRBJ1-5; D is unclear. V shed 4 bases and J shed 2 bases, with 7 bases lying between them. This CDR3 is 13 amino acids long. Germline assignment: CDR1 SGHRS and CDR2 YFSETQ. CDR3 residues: CASSKEGNQPQHF. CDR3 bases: TGCGCCAGCAGCAAAGAGGGCAATCAGCCCCAGCATTTT.

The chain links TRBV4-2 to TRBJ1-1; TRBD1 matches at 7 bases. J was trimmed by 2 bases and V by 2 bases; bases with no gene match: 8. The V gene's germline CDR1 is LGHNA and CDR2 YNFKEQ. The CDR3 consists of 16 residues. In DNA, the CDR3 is TGTGCCAGCAGCCAAAACCCGACAGGGTCCAACACTGAAGCTTTCTTT. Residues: CASSQNPTGSNTEAFF.

The CDR3 coding sequence is TGTGCCAGCAGCTTAGTGAAGGGGGCCGGCGGAGAGCAGTACTTC. Its protein is CASSLVKGAGGEQYF. V gene TRBV7-2 combines with J gene TRBJ2-7, with 7 bases matching TRBD1. Germline CDR1 SGHTA, CDR2 FQGNSA. There are 15 residues in the CDR3. V lost 1 base to trimming and J lost 7 bases; unmatched junction nucleotides: 10.

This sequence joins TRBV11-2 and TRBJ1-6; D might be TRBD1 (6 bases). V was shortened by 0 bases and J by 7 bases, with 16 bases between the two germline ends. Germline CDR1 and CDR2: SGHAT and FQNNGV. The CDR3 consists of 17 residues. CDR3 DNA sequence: TGTGCCAGCAGCTTAGACCCAACAGGGTTGGGAAATTCACCCCTCCACTTT. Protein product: CASSLDPTGLGNSPLHF.

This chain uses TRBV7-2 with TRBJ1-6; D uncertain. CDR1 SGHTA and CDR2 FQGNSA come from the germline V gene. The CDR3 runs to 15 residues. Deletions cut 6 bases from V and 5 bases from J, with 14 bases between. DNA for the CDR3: TGTGCCAGCAGACCCCCGGGTAGCGATAATTCACCCCTCCACTTT. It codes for CASRPPGSDNSPLHF.

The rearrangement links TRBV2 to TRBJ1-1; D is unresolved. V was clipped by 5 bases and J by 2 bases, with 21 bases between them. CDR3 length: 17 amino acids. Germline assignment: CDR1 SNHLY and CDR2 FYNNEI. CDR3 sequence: CASSRIPPTTRNTEAFF. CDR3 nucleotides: TGTGCCAGCAGTCGAATACCCCCCACGACTAGAAACACTGAAGCTTTCTTT.

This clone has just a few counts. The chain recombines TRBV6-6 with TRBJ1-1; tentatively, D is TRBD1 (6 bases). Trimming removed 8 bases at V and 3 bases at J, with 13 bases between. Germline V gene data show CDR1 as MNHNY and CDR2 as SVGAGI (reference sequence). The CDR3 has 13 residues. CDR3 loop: CASVTGPHTEAFF. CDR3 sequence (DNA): TGTGCCAGCGTGACAGGTCCCCACACTGAAGCTTTCTTT.

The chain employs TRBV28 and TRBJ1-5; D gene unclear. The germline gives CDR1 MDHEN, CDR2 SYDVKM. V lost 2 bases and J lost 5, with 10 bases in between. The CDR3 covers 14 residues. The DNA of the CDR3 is TGTGCCAGCAGTTTAAGTTTCCGGGATCAGCCCCAGCATTTT. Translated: CASSLSFRDQPQHF.

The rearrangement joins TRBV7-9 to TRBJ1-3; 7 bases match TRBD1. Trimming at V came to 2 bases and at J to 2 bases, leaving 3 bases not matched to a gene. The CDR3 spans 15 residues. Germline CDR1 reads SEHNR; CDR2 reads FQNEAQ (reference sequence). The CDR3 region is CASSLSQGTGNTIYF. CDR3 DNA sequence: TGTGCCAGCAGCTTATCACAGGGGACTGGAAACACCATATATTTT.

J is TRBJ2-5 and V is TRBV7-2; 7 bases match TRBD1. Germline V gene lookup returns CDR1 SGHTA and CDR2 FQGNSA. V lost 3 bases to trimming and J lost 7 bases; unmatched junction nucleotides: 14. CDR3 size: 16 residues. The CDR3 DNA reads TGTGCCAGCAGCTTTGACCGACAGGGTCCAGGGACGACCCAGTACTTC. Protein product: CASSFDRQGPGTTQYF.